The 13 T cell receptor beta chains reported below all come from one sample, sequenced in a study of HIV-infected patients and healthy controls. Whole blood was used without fractionation, so all unsorted peripheral T cells were included. Reverse transcription used about 500 ng RNA and constant-region primers for alpha and beta. Each of the alpha and beta chains got its own library through chain-specific third strand synthesis with indices. One entry per CDR3 protein results from TCRdb running MiXCR on the 5' RACE reads. The sample lists 15,000 to 20,000 distinct CDR3 sequences, 8.5% to 9.5% seen once, with 6.5% in the top ten. Sequencing used blood. These receptor sequences come from an adult in good health.

This clonotype was detected many times. The chain uses TRBV9 and TRBJ2-1; D uncertain. CDR1 SGDLS and CDR2 YYNGEE come from the germline V gene. The length of the CDR3 is 13 residues. V lost 0 bases and J 7 bases, leaving 8 bases between the germline ends. The CDR3 spells CASSVEIANEQFF. For the CDR3, the DNA is TGTGCCAGCAGCGTAGAAATAGCAAATGAGCAGTTCTTC.

J is TRBJ2-1 and V is TRBV7-2; maybe TRBD1 (6 bases). CDR1 SGHTA and CDR2 FQGNSA come from the germline V gene. V lost 4 bases and J 2 bases, leaving 12 bases between the germline ends. The CDR3 length is 15 residues. CDR3 loop: CASSYHDRTYNEQFF. Written as DNA, the CDR3 is TGTGCCAGCAGCTATCACGACAGGACCTACAATGAGCAGTTCTTC. The full variable domain, completed using reference TRBV7-2 and TRBJ2-1, is GAGVSQSPSNKVTEKGKDVELRCDPISGHTALYWYRQSLGQGLEFLIYFQGNSAPDKSGLPSDRFSAERTGGSVSTLTIQRTQQEDSAVYLCASSYHDRTYNEQFFGPGTRLTVL.

This clonotype was recorded at least ten times. The chain is built from TRBV7-8 and TRBJ2-1, with a tentative D call TRBD1 (6 bases). Germline V gene sequence: CDR1 SGHVS, CDR2 FQNEAQ. CDR3 length: 15 amino acids. Trimming removed 5 bases at V and 3 bases at J, with 14 bases between. The CDR3 DNA reads as TGTGCCAGCAGCCGTACAGGGTACTACTACAATGAGCAGTTCTTC. Translation gives CASSRTGYYYNEQFF.

This clonotype has at least ten counts. This chain connects TRBV6-1 to TRBJ2-5, with D unclear. The CDR3 extends over 13 amino acids. V was clipped by 7 bases and J by 5 bases, with 14 bases between them. Germline V gene data show CDR1 as MNHNS and CDR2 as SASEGT. Written as DNA, the CDR3 is TGTGCCAGCATGGCAGGATCGAGGGAGACCCAGTACTTC. It yields the protein CASMAGSRETQYF.

The chain carries TRBV6-5 and TRBJ1-2, with 9 bases fitting TRBD1. Trimming at V came to 2 bases and at J to 6 bases, leaving 7 bases not matched to a gene. Per germline, CDR1 MNHEY and CDR2 SVGAGI. This CDR3 is 15 amino acids long. The CDR3: CASSYNDRGSNGYTF. CDR3 bases: TGTGCCAGCAGTTACAACGACAGGGGGTCCAATGGCTACACCTTC.

By sample fraction, this clonotype is medium-sized. V and J are TRBV12-3 or TRBV12-4 and TRBJ2-5; D is possibly TRBD2 (7 bases). Deletions cut 4 bases from V and 5 bases from J, with 14 bases between. The CDR3 consists of 14 residues. CDR3 in DNA: TGTGCCAGCAGTTACAGGGAGGGATCGGAGACCCAGTACTTC. Residues: CASSYREGSETQYF.

At least ten counts were recorded for this clonotype. The V gene is TRBV11-2, the J gene TRBJ2-1; TRBD2 matches at 14 bases. The CDR3 loop spans 16 amino acids. Germline lookup yields CDR1 SGHAT and CDR2 FQNNGV. V gave up 7 bases and J gave up 2 bases; unmatched junction bases: 4. The CDR3 region is CASNPTSGRAYNEQFF. For the CDR3, the DNA is TGTGCCAGCAACCCGACTAGCGGGAGGGCCTACAATGAGCAGTTCTTC.

This clonotype was seen many times. The chain uses TRBV2 and TRBJ1-5, with a tentative D call TRBD1 (5 bases). The V and J ends lost 8 bases and 3 bases respectively, with 11 bases between them. Per germline, CDR1 SNHLY and CDR2 FYNNEI. CDR3 length: 13 amino acids. In DNA form, the CDR3 reads TGTGCCAGCGAGGAAGGGGCCAATCAGCCCCAGCATTTT. As protein: CASEEGANQPQHF. Based on the CDR3 plus reference TRBV2 and TRBJ1-5, the full variable domain is EPEVTQTPSHQVTQMGQEVILRCVPISNHLYFYWYRQILGQKVEFLVSFYNNEISEKSEIFDDQFSVERPDGSNFTLKIRSTKLEDSAMYFCASEEGANQPQHFGDGTRLSIL.

This clonotype occurred a few times. The chain uses TRBV12-3 or TRBV12-4 and TRBJ1-2, with no clear D. Trimming shortened V by 1 base and J by 1 base, and 4 bases separated the two germline ends. This CDR3 region has 13 residues. The CDR3 here is CASSLGSNYGYTF. CDR3 in DNA: TGTGCCAGCAGTTTAGGCAGTAACTATGGCTACACCTTC.

This clonotype is medium-sized within its sample. The chain is built from TRBV20-1 and TRBJ2-3; D is possibly TRBD1 or TRBD2 (5 bases each). The CDR3 runs 17 residues. Germline assignment: CDR1 DFQATT and CDR2 SNEGSKA (reference sequence). Trimming took off 3 bases at V and 4 bases at J, with 23 bases between the two ends. The CDR3, as DNA: TGCAGTGCTAGTGCCCTCGGGACGGGAAGAAACGCAGATACGCAGTATTTT. Translating it yields CSASALGTGRNADTQYF.

This chain uses TRBV10-3 with TRBJ2-1, with 7 nucleotides matching TRBD2. CDR1 ENHRY and CDR2 SYGVKD come from the germline V gene. The V and J ends lost 6 bases and 8 bases, in that order; junction bases with no gene match: 19. The CDR3 is 17 residues long. CDR3 bases: TGTGCCATCAGGGGTCCCCCGTCCGGACTAGGGCTCGATGAGCAGTTCTTC. Translated, it gives CAIRGPPSGLGLDEQFF.

In this sample, this clonotype is medium-sized. CDR3 nucleotide sequence: TGTGCCACCAGTGACCGTACAGGAAGCTCCTACAATGAGCAGTTCTTC. Residues: CATSDRTGSSYNEQFF. The rearrangement joins TRBV24-1 to TRBJ2-1, with D possibly TRBD1 on 5 matching bases. V dropped 4 bases and J dropped 0 bases, with 12 bases sitting between them. This CDR3 spans 16 amino acids. CDR1 is KGHDR and CDR2 is SFDVKD in the germline V gene.

This clonotype came up many times. V is TRBV5-4 and J is TRBJ1-2, with TRBD1 identical over 7 bases. The CDR3 length is 15 residues. Per the germline V gene, CDR1 is SGHNT and CDR2 is YYREEE (reference sequence). V was clipped by 4 bases and J by 4 bases; unmatched bases: 10. Written as DNA, the CDR3 is TGTGCCAGCAGCCGGGGACAGAATCTTCTCTATGGCTACACCTTC. Translated: CASSRGQNLLYGYTF.